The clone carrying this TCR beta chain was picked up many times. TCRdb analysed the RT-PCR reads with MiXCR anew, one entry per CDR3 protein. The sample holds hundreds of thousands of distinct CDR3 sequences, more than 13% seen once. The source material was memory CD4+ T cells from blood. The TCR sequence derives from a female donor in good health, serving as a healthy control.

CDR3 amino acids: CASSPHSGSYNEQFF. The CDR3 DNA is TGTGCCAGCAGCCCGCACTCGGGAAGCTACAATGAGCAGTTCTTC. The rearrangement joins TRBV7-2 to TRBJ2-1; tentatively, D is TRBD2 (5 bases). CDR1 and CDR2 (germline): SGHTA, FQGNSA. Trimming cost V 5 bases and J 3 bases, with 14 bases left between them. The length of the CDR3 is 15 residues.